This is a list of T cell receptor beta chains from one sample in a study of vaccination and CD4 T cells after COVID-19. MiXCR, applied by TCRdb to the PCR reads, yields one record per CDR3 protein. The sample carries some 17,000 distinct CDR3 sequences, under 65% recorded once. These receptors are not linked to any known antigen. Here the sequenced sample was CD4+ T cells from blood, cultured in vitro, taken about 7 months after SARS-CoV-2 vaccination. The receptors were sampled from a human donor who had recovered from COVID-19. Both conserved end residues are part of each CDR3. The D gene is left open where the match is weak. Size tells how often a clone was seen (once, few, many) or the class of an expanded clone, and some rows leave it out.

clone size: NA; J gene: TRBJ1-2; V gene: TRBV7-2; D gene: NA; CDR3 DNA: TGTGCCAGCAGCTTAGATCCGGGCATTATGAACGGCTACACCTTC; CDR3 protein: CASSLDPGIMNGYTF
clone size: few; J gene: TRBJ2-1; V gene: TRBV20-1; D gene: TRBD2; CDR3 DNA: TGCAGTGCTAGGTTCGCGGGGGGGCCTGCGTACAATGAGCAGTTCTTC; CDR3 protein: CSARFAGGPAYNEQFF
clone size: NA; J gene: TRBJ2-7; V gene: TRBV6-2/TRBV6-3; D gene: NA; CDR3 DNA: TGTGCCAGCAGTTACTTCTACGAGCAGTACTTC; CDR3 protein: CASSYFYEQYF
clone size: few; J gene: TRBJ2-7; V gene: TRBV7-2; D gene: TRBD1; CDR3 DNA: TGTGCCAGCAGCCTCGGACAGGGGGCAGGGGAGCAGTACTTC; CDR3 protein: CASSLGQGAGEQYF
clone size: NA; J gene: TRBJ1-1; V gene: TRBV19; D gene: NA; CDR3 DNA: TGTGCCAGTAGTCCGGTCCCCTATACTGAAGCTTTCTTT; CDR3 protein: CASSPVPYTEAFF
clone size: few; J gene: TRBJ2-3; V gene: TRBV20-1; D gene: TRBD2; CDR3 DNA: TGCAGTGCGGACCCGGGACTAAGCACAGATACGCAGTATTTT; CDR3 protein: CSADPGLSTDTQYF
clone size: NA; J gene: TRBJ2-3; V gene: TRBV7-2; D gene: NA; CDR3 DNA: TGTGCCAGCAGCCGGGACCAAGGCACAGATACGCAGTATTTT; CDR3 protein: CASSRDQGTDTQYF
clone size: few; J gene: TRBJ2-3; V gene: TRBV7-2; D gene: TRBD2; CDR3 DNA: TGTGCCAGCAGCCCGTCCCTAGCGGGGGGGCAAGATACGCAGTATTTT; CDR3 protein: CASSPSLAGGQDTQYF
clone size: NA; J gene: TRBJ2-5; V gene: TRBV5-1; D gene: TRBD1; CDR3 DNA: TGCGCCAGCAGCTCACCGGGACAGCAAGAGACCCAGTACTTC; CDR3 protein: CASSSPGQQETQYF
clone size: NA; J gene: TRBJ1-5; V gene: TRBV12-3/TRBV12-4; D gene: NA; CDR3 DNA: TGTGCCAGCAGTTTTCTCCGTAGACAGCCCCAGCATTTT; CDR3 protein: CASSFLRRQPQHF
clone size: few; J gene: TRBJ2-5; V gene: TRBV7-8; D gene: NA; CDR3 DNA: TGTGCCAGCAGCTTGGACGGACGGGGGCAAGAGACCCAGTACTTC; CDR3 protein: CASSLDGRGQETQYF
clone size: NA; J gene: TRBJ2-5; V gene: TRBV15; D gene: NA; CDR3 DNA: TGTGCCACCAGCAGAGATTTATCGAAGGAGACCCAGTACTTC; CDR3 protein: CATSRDLSKETQYF
clone size: NA; J gene: TRBJ1-2; V gene: TRBV7-2; D gene: TRBD1; CDR3 DNA: TGTGCCAGCAGCCCGAGGACAGGGGGGAGGTATGGCTACACCTTC; CDR3 protein: CASSPRTGGRYGYTF
clone size: once; J gene: TRBJ2-7; V gene: TRBV15; D gene: NA; CDR3 DNA: TGTGCCACCAGCAGGGCGACTGGAGGGACCTCCTACGAGCAGTACTTC; CDR3 protein: CATSRATGGTSYEQYF
clone size: few; J gene: TRBJ2-5; V gene: TRBV20-1; D gene: TRBD2; CDR3 DNA: TGCAGTGCTCCTGCGGGAGGCCCCGGGGAGACCCAGTACTTC; CDR3 protein: CSAPAGGPGETQYF
clone size: NA; J gene: TRBJ2-3; V gene: TRBV15; D gene: NA; CDR3 DNA: TGTGCCACCAGCAGGCGGGGTGCAGATACGCAGTATTTT; CDR3 protein: CATSRRGADTQYF
clone size: few; J gene: TRBJ1-4; V gene: TRBV20-1; D gene: TRBD1; CDR3 DNA: TGCAGTGCAAGACAGGGGGATGAAAAACTGTTTTTT; CDR3 protein: CSARQGDEKLFF
clone size: NA; J gene: TRBJ1-5; V gene: TRBV7-8; D gene: NA; CDR3 DNA: TGTGCCAGCAGCTTAGCGGCATCGCAGCCCCAGCATTTT; CDR3 protein: CASSLAASQPQHF
clone size: NA; J gene: TRBJ2-7; V gene: TRBV29-1; D gene: NA; CDR3 DNA: TGCAGCGTTGGGAGGGACAGTACAACCTACGAGCAGTACTTC; CDR3 protein: CSVGRDSTTYEQYF
clone size: NA; J gene: TRBJ2-5; V gene: TRBV18; D gene: NA; CDR3 DNA: TGTGCCAGCTCACCTCCGGGACGGCTCCAAGAGACCCAGTACTTC; CDR3 protein: CASSPPGRLQETQYF
clone size: NA; J gene: TRBJ1-5; V gene: TRBV19; D gene: NA; CDR3 DNA: TGTGCCAGTAGTATTCCAGGTAGCAATCAGCCCCAGCATTTT; CDR3 protein: CASSIPGSNQPQHF
clone size: NA; J gene: TRBJ2-1; V gene: TRBV20-1; D gene: NA; CDR3 DNA: TGCAGTGCTTTTAATCCGGGACGAGTCAATGAGCAGTTCTTC; CDR3 protein: CSAFNPGRVNEQFF
clone size: NA; J gene: TRBJ1-1; V gene: TRBV6-1; D gene: NA; CDR3 DNA: TGTGCCAGCAGTGACGTATCCGGAGGATACACTGAAGCTTTCTTT; CDR3 protein: CASSDVSGGYTEAFF
clone size: NA; J gene: TRBJ1-5; V gene: TRBV6-1; D gene: TRBD1; CDR3 DNA: TGTGCCAGCAGTGAAGAGGCAGGGGGTAATGTACAGCCCCAGCATTTT; CDR3 protein: CASSEEAGGNVQPQHF
clone size: NA; J gene: TRBJ1-2; V gene: TRBV6-1; D gene: NA; CDR3 DNA: TGTGCCAGCAGTGAACAGGGGTCCTATGGCTACACCTTC; CDR3 protein: CASSEQGSYGYTF